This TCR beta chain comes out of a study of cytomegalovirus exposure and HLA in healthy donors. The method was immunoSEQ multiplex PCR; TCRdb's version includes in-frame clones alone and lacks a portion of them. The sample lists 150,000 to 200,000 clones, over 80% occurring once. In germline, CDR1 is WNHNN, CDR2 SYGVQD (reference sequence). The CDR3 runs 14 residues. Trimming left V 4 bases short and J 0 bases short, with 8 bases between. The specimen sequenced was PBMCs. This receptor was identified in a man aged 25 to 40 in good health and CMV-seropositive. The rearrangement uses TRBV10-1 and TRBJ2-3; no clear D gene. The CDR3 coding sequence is TGCGCCAGCAGTGCGACATCAAGCACAGATACGCAGTATTTT. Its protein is CASSATSSTDTQYF.